Detailed here is one T cell receptor (beta chain). Its antigen is unknown. These donors were members of the approximately 110-subject validation cohort, a group separate from the roughly 670-subject first cohort. This sample is part of a study of cytomegalovirus exposure and HLA in healthy donors. Study at large: The approximately 120 validation repertoires and the 650 to 850 first-cohort repertoires shared a platform, a later analysis reported. Findings and limits, study-wide: Some public TCRs appeared in many individuals, while most sequences were rare.

Using immunoSEQ multiplex PCR, the repertoire was profiled, and TCRdb retains in-frame clones only, with some absent. The sample contains 70,000 to 80,000 clones, approximately 95% of which appear only once. This CDR3 comprises 13 residues. Trimming took 7 bases from V and 2 from J, leaving 10 bases between them. Germline CDR1 is SNHLY and CDR2 is FYNNEI. This receptor was identified in a woman aged 18 to 35 in good health and CMV-seropositive. This chain joins TRBV2 and TRBJ2-3; possibly TRBD1 for D (5 bases). The sequenced sample consisted of PBMCs. The CDR3 DNA follows: TGTGCCAGCATGGGGCTTTCCACAGATACGCAGTATTTT. Protein product: CASMGLSTDTQYF.